This is a list of T cell receptor beta chains from one sample in a study of CD8+ T cells in alopecia areata. Repertoires were generated with immunoSEQ multiplex PCR, while TCRdb's copy carries only in-frame clones and drops some. The sample gives approximately 59,000 clones, about 45% of which show up once; about 18% is in the top ten. The sequenced sample was CD8+ T cells sorted from blood, obtained at week 0. The receptors derive from a human donor with alopecia areata. Each CDR3 is given with its conserved first and last residue. The D gene is left open where the match is weak.

CDR3,V,J,D
CASSQVSYEQFF,TRBV4-1,TRBJ2-1,.
CASSHLDRAHYEQYF,TRBV4-1,TRBJ2-7,TRBD1
CASSLMSSGYITDTQYF,TRBV11-2,TRBJ2-3,TRBD2
CSVAGGFKPEAFF,TRBV29-1,TRBJ1-1,.
CASSLYRQSTDTQYF,TRBV28,TRBJ2-3,.
CAWSDGAGNEQFF,TRBV30,TRBJ2-1,.
CASSPAGTSGKGYEQFF,TRBV4-2,TRBJ2-1,TRBD2
CASSLIAGSTDTQYF,TRBV27,TRBJ2-3,.
CASSLYQVADTQYF,TRBV7-8,TRBJ2-3,.
CASSQSYYNEQFF,TRBV4-3,TRBJ2-1,.
CASSRIAGDYNEQFF,TRBV18,TRBJ2-1,TRBD2
CASSYVSETQYF,TRBV9,TRBJ2-5,.
CATQSGWRELFF,TRBV28,TRBJ2-2,.
CASSRDPRGYTF,TRBV5-6,TRBJ1-2,.
CASSLGVINYGYTF,TRBV7-9,TRBJ1-2,.
CASSIGAGLNEQFF,TRBV19,TRBJ2-1,.
CASSSPEGLEAFF,TRBV5-1,TRBJ1-1,.